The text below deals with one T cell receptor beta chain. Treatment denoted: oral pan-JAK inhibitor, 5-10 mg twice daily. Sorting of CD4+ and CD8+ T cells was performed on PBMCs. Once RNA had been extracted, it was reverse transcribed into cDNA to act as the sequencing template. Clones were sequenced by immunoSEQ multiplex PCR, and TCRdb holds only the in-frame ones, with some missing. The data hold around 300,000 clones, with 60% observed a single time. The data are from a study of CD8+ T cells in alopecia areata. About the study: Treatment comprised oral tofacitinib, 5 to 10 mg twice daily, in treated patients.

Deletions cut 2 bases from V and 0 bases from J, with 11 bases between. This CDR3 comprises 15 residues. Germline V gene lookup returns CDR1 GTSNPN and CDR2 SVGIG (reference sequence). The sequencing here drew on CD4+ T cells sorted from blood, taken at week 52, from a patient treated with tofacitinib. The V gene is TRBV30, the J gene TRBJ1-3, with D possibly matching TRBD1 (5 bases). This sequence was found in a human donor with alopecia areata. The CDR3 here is CAWSRTGNSGNTIYF. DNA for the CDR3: TGTGCCTGGAGTAGAACAGGCAACTCTGGAAACACCATATATTTT.